Listed below are T cell receptor beta chains from one sample, sequenced in a study of cytomegalovirus exposure and HLA in healthy donors. Assay: immunoSEQ multiplex PCR; the TCRdb copy retains only in-frame clones and omits some. The profile shows hundreds of thousands of clones, 75% to 85% of them singletons. Sequenced material: PBMCs. The receptors stem from a woman aged 55-69 years in good health and CMV-seropositive. The CDR3 runs from the conserved cysteine through the conserved F or W. Each record gives: clone size, D gene, J gene, V gene, CDR3 DNA, CDR3 protein. A D gene is named only where the DNA matches it firmly. Clone sizes are given selectively: once, few, many, or a class where the clone is expanded.

>NA|NA|TRBJ2-7|TRBV4-2
TGTGCCAGCTCCGAGCTCTACGAGCAGTACTTC
CASSELYEQYF
>NA|TRBD2|TRBJ2-5|TRBV9
TGTGCCAGCAGCGTAGGGGGACTAGCGGGGGGGCAAGAGACCCAGTACTTC
CASSVGGLAGGQETQYF
>NA|NA|TRBJ1-5|TRBV10-2
TGCGCCAGCAGTGACCCAGGGGGCAATCAGCCCCAGCATTTT
CASSDPGGNQPQHF
>few|TRBD1|TRBJ1-2|TRBV9
TGTGCCAGCAGCGTAAACCAGGGGTCGACAGGGGGCTACACCTTC
CASSVNQGSTGGYTF
>NA|TRBD2|TRBJ2-5|TRBV4-2
TGTGCCAGCAGCCAAGTCGCTAGCGGGCCCCAAGAGACCCAGTACTTC
CASSQVASGPQETQYF
>NA|NA|TRBJ2-1|TRBV5-1
TGCGCCAGCAGCCCGGAGGGTGGATCCTACAATGAGCAGTTCTTC
CASSPEGGSYNEQFF
>NA|TRBD1|TRBJ1-2|TRBV30
TGTGCCTGGTCAGGGACAGGGGTTGGCGGCTACACCTTC
CAWSGTGVGGYTF
>NA|TRBD1|TRBJ2-7|TRBV6-6
TGTGCCAGCAGACGGACAGGGGAGGCGTACGAGCAGTACTTC
CASRRTGEAYEQYF
>NA|NA|TRBJ1-6|TRBV4-3
TGCGCCAGCAGCCAAGATACGGGCGGGAATTCACCCCTCCACTTT
CASSQDTGGNSPLHF
>NA|TRBD2|TRBJ2-7|TRBV11-2
TGTGCCAGCAGCCCCTCATTAGGACTAGCGGGAGAATGGGGCGAGCAGTACTTC
CASSPSLGLAGEWGEQYF
>NA|TRBD1|TRBJ1-6|TRBV15
TGTGCCACCAGCAGAGGCGGGACAGAAAATTCACCCCTCCACTTT
CATSRGGTENSPLHF
>NA|NA|TRBJ1-6|TRBV29-1
TGCAGCGTCTGGAGGTCGAATTCACCCCTCCACTTT
CSVWRSNSPLHF
>NA|NA|TRBJ2-5|TRBV7-2
TGTGCCAGCAGCTTAGTGTTAGGACTTTCGTACCAAGAGACCCAGTACTTC
CASSLVLGLSYQETQYF
>once|TRBD1|TRBJ2-7|TRBV7-9
TGTGCCAGCAGCCCAAGTGCGACAGGGTTCGAGCAGTACTTC
CASSPSATGFEQYF
>NA|TRBD2|TRBJ2-7|TRBV7-6
TGTGCCAGCAGCTTAGGGACTAGCGGGGGTAAGCAGTACTTC
CASSLGTSGGKQYF
>NA|NA|TRBJ2-2|TRBV2
TGTGCCAGCGGCCAGAACACCGGGGAGCTGTTTTTT
CASGQNTGELFF
>NA|NA|TRBJ1-3|TRBV5-1
TGCGCCAGCAGCTTGGTAGGGGCAGAAAACACCATATATTTT
CASSLVGAENTIYF
>NA|TRBD2|TRBJ2-7|TRBV30
TGTGCCTGGAGTGGGGCTAGCGGGAGGGCCTACGAGCAGTACTTC
CAWSGASGRAYEQYF
>NA|TRBD1|TRBJ1-2|TRBV28
TGTGCCAGCAGAGGACAGGGAGGTCACTATGGCTACACCTTC
CASRGQGGHYGYTF
>NA|NA|TRBJ1-5|TRBV6-1
TGTGCCAGCACCGAAGGTGGGCTCGTCGGCCAGCCCCAGCATTTT
CASTEGGLVGQPQHF
>few|NA|TRBJ2-5|TRBV29-1
TGCAGCGTCCGAAGAGACTCTGGGGAGACCCAGTACTTC
CSVRRDSGETQYF
>NA|TRBD1|TRBJ2-3|TRBV28
TGTGCCAGCCGCCGACAGGGGGCATCAGATACGCAGTATTTT
CASRRQGASDTQYF
>NA|NA|TRBJ2-7|TRBV9
TGTGCCAGCAGCGCCCTTGGGAGGAAGGAGCTCCACGAGCAGTACTTC
CASSALGRKELHEQYF
>NA|TRBD1|TRBJ1-3|TRBV18
TGTGCCAGCTCACCACTAGGACAGGGGAACACCATATATTTT
CASSPLGQGNTIYF
>NA|NA|TRBJ2-5|TRBV4-1
TGCGCCAGCAGCCAAGCAGGGGCCCAGTACTTC
CASSQAGAQYF
>once|NA|TRBJ2-1|TRBV29-1
TGCAGCGTTGACTCAGTGAACGGGGATGAGCAGTTCTTC
CSVDSVNGDEQFF
>NA|NA|TRBJ1-1|TRBV30
TGTGCCTGGATATTGGCGGTTGAAGCTTTCTTT
CAWILAVEAFF
>NA|NA|TRBJ1-6|TRBV7-2
TGTGCCAGCAGCACTCGACAGGCCTTAGGGTCACCCCTCCACTTT
CASSTRQALGSPLHF
>NA|TRBD1|TRBJ1-2|TRBV7-6
TGTGCCAGCAGCTTTGACGGACAGGGGGCGGGGGGCTACACCTTC
CASSFDGQGAGGYTF
>NA|NA|TRBJ2-3|TRBV9
TGTGCCAGCAGCGTAAGTAGCGATGCAGATACGCAGTATTTT
CASSVSSDADTQYF
>few|TRBD1|TRBJ1-2|TRBV7-2
TGTGCCAGCAGCTCCCCCACCCGACAGGGAGGCTACACCTTC
CASSSPTRQGGYTF
>once|TRBD1|TRBJ1-1|TRBV6-1
TGTGCCAGCAGTGAAGCGGGGACAGCCATGAACACTGAAGCTTTCTTT
CASSEAGTAMNTEAFF
>NA|NA|TRBJ1-1|TRBV11-3
TGTGCCAGCAGCTTGGCCGAGAACACTGAAGCTTTCTTT
CASSLAENTEAFF